Listed here is a single T cell receptor (beta chain). It lacks a known antigen. No qualities accompany the bases; no much larger clone lies one base away. Taken from cysteine to phenylalanine, the CDR3 has 15 residues. Of the read, only the CDR3 DNA is kept; its 45 bases are in frame from base 1. According to the germline V gene (reference sequence), CDR1 reads SGHKS and CDR2 reads YYEKEE. V is shortened by 4 bases, J by 0 bases, and the region joining them spans 13 bases. The CDR3 regions of human TCRbeta chains were analyzed by immunosequencing. For the original study's pipeline: TCRs in the repertoires were compared against a reference library of SARS-CoV-2-specific TCRs that had been generated with the MIRA antigen-specificity platform. Breadth meant the fraction of unique TCRs that were SARS-CoV-2-associated, whereas depth meant the fraction of total T cells that were SARS-CoV-2-associated. Using the MIRA data, every spike-specific TCR was mapped to the spike region that the TCR reacted to and assigned to either a CD4 or a CD8 class. Log10-transformed breadth and depth values were compared by one-way ANOVA with Sidak's multiple comparisons tests. In its TCRdb copy, this immuneACCESS table keeps in-frame sequences only and misses some clones. Where compared with another copy, unresolved V genes explain less than half of these, and the others have no known cause. D and trimming were read from the DNA, whereas the V and J calls and clone size are those reported in that table. For this sample there are more than 150,000 clones; 80% to 95% appear just once. 8% to 13% of the sample rests with the top ten.

The sample is drawn from a study of T cell responses to AZD1222 COVID-19 vaccine (dated by TCRdb to the early 2020s). Looking at the study overall: AZD1222 recipients given second doses at about 4 weeks or at about 12 weeks were pooled, since spike-specific TCR depth and breadth were not found to differ between the two schedules. Trial participants were enrolled into age subgroups of 18-55, 56-69 and 70-plus years, which contained roughly 140, 27 and 60 TCR-sequenced participants, respectively. TCR sequencing covered 233 trial participants: about 210 given two doses of AZD1222 and around 25 given two doses of MenACWY control vaccine. On the study overall, not on this receptor specifically: Spike-specific TCR breadth and depth rose significantly after two AZD1222 doses compared with day 0 and with MenACWY recipients. The 56-69-year group was small, and its depth increase did not reach significance, likely because of low power. Because no day 14 peak-response samples were available, the repertoires could be characterized only after the peak T cell response. Reportedly, close to half of the unique spike-specific TCRs recognized epitopes lying outside the regions that are mutated in the B.1.351 and B.1.1.7 variants. Most participants were white British and females outnumbered males, and the authors suggested that clonal diversity may have been underestimated. Vaccine-associated CD4 TCRs spanned the whole spike protein, with dominant responses in regions 160-218 and 743-854. Conclusions about previously exposed vaccinees are limited, since just a handful of AZD1222 recipients were seropositive for SARS-CoV-2 at baseline.

Read against the paper, the sample's time point label means: baseline before first vaccination. Samples from vaccinated people were obtained from the UK trials COV001 and COV002, which included a single-blind randomized controlled phase 2/3 trial of AZD1222 (ChAdOx1 nCoV-19) in healthy adults. For TCRbeta chain sequencing, PBMC samples were collected from trial participants at day 0 and at day 28 after the second dose. The rearrangement combines TRBV5-5 with TRBJ1-1; no D gene can be assigned with confidence. The sequences come from peripheral blood, collected on day 0 of AZD1222 vaccination. This TCR derives from an adult in good health. The bases read TGTGCCAGCAGCCTCCGAGCAGCTATGAACACTGAAGCTTTCTTT. Translated, it gives CASSLRAAMNTEAFF.